This TCR beta chain was captured by sequencing in a study of CD8+ T cells in alopecia areata. Study-wide background: Dosing spanned 6 to 18 months on tofacitinib, then 6 months off drug. The study's findings and limits: For lesional scalp, especially alopecia totalis/universalis, clonality was higher than in normal scalp.

Germline assignment: CDR1 GTSNPN and CDR2 SVGIG (reference sequence). This CDR3 is 11 amino acids long. Trimming left V 4 bases short and J 6 bases short, with 9 bases between. Of note for this clone: Its antigen is currently unknown.

It was cDNA, reverse transcribed from extracted RNA, that served as the sequencing template. This table comes from immunoSEQ multiplex PCR, and its TCRdb copy is limited to in-frame clones, with some not included. The sample comprises about 210,000 clones, under 75% of which are singletons, and roughly 1.4% rests with the top ten. Described treatment: oral pan-JAK inhibitor, 5-10 mg twice daily. PBMC-derived CD4+ and CD8+ T cells were sorted. This chain uses TRBV30 with TRBJ1-1; D gene ambiguous. This clonotype was sampled from a human donor with alopecia areata. Sequencing used CD4+ T cells sorted from blood, obtained at week 4, from a patient treated with tofacitinib. CDR3 in DNA: TGTGCCTGGAATAGGTGGGCTGAAGCTTTCTTT. Its protein product is CAWNRWAEAFF.